This T cell receptor (beta chain) emerged from a study of blood T cell repertoires in COVID-19. Across the study: Both acute and convalescent COVID-19 samples were obtained from the United States, Italy and Spain. T cells, B-cell-depleted T cells, or PBMCs supplied cDNA or gDNA.

V was shortened by 0 bases and J by 10 bases, with 9 bases between the two germline ends. The CDR3 sequence is 12 residues long. Germline values: CDR1 ENHRY, CDR2 SYGVKD. This clone came up a few times. Per the authors' pipeline: Cell counts per sample came from amplifying reference gene primers. Assay used: immunoSEQ multiplex PCR; TCRdb lists only in-frame clones, some missing. From that table come the V and J calls and clone size; the DNA was used to work out D and trimming. This sample carries over 120,000 clones, approximately 85% of them seen once, and the ten largest clones take roughly 2.6%. This clonotype was sampled from a human donor with acute or convalescent COVID-19. The donor label of this sample is uncertain. V gene TRBV10-3 combines with J gene TRBJ1-1; D unresolved. The sample was peripheral blood. This chain's CDR3 is CAISESGQRAFF. DNA of the CDR3: TGTGCCATCAGTGAGTCGGGTCAGCGAGCTTTCTTT.